The TCR beta chain described here comes from a study of CD8+CD57+ T cells in acquired aplastic anemia. Study in general: Recorded DNA amounts for sorted CD4+ and CD8+ cells had an average of roughly 3.4 ug.

Patients sequenced had flow cytometry evidence of CD8+CD57+ cell expansion. TCR beta VDJ and CDR3 profiling used genomic DNA as template. TCRdb analysed the reads with MiXCR anew, one entry per CDR3 protein. The data show around 150,000 distinct CDR3 sequences, with roughly 48% seen just once and 2.5% to 3.5% held by the top ten. Study-wide points: Comparison of patients with controls identified 25 to 35 shared CD8+ CDR3 sequences.

There are many counts of this clonotype. Its antigen is not known. Sequenced: sorted CD4+, CD8+, or CD8+CD57+ T cells (not recorded which) from PBMCs. The TCR comes from a human donor with aplastic anemia.

For the CDR3, the DNA is TGCAGCGCCCGGGGGGGGGGCACCGGGGAGCTGTTTTTT. Translation gives CSARGGGTGELFF. The chain recombines TRBV29-1 with TRBJ2-2, with TRBD2 identical over 8 bases. Looked up from germline, CDR1 is SQVTM and CDR2 is ANQGSEA. After removal of 7 bases from V and 4 bases from J, the junction contained 5 bases not matched to a gene. The CDR3 is 13 residues long.